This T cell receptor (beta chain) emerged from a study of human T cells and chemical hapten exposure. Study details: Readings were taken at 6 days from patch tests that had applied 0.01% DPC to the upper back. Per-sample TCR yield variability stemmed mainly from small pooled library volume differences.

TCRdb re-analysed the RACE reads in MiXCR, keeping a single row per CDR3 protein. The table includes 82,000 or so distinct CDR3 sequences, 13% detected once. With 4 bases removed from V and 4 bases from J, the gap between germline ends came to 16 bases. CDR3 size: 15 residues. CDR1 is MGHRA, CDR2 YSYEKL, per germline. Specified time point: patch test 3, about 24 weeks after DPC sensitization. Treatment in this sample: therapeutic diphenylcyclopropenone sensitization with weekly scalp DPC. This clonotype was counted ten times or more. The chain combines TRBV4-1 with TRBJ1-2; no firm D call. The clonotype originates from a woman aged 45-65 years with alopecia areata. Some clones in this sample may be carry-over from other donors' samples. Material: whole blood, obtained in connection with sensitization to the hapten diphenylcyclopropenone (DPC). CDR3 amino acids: CASSPLMTSGYGYTF. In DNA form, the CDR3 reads TGCGCCAGCAGCCCCCTGATGACATCGGGCTATGGCTACACCTTC.